These 22 T cell receptor beta chains originate from one sample sequenced in a study of blood T cell repertoires in COVID-19. Method: immunoSEQ multiplex PCR; TCRdb's copy keeps in-frame clones and lacks some. The sample includes 300,000 to 350,000 clones, about nine tenths of them seen just once. Sequencing was performed on peripheral blood. The origin of the receptors is a woman between 25 and 40 years old with COVID-19, enrolled during active disease.

As concerns this clone: The junction and the germline gene differ at one end; a read error may be behind it. The CDR3 spells CASSYTTGGPSF. In DNA form, the CDR3 reads TGTGCCAGCAGCTACACCACAGGGGGCCCTTCCTTC. The chain is built from TRBV4-2 and TRBJ1-2; the match to TRBD1 covers 9 bases. The germline CDR1 and CDR2 sequences are LGHNA and YNFKEQ. There are 12 residues in the CDR3.

This chain links TRBV11-2 with TRBJ1-3; D gene ambiguous. Trimming took 1 base from V and 0 from J, leaving 16 bases between them. The germline V gene has CDR1 SGHAT and CDR2 FQNNGV. The CDR3 runs 18 residues. This chain's CDR3 is CASSLAPTRSLSGNTIYF. The CDR3, as DNA: TGTGCCAGCAGCTTAGCCCCTACTAGGAGTCTCTCTGGAAACACCATATATTTT.

This chain links TRBV6-2 or TRBV6-3 with TRBJ1-1; D possibly corresponds to TRBD1 (5 bases). CDR3 length: 15 residues. Between the trimmed V and J ends, which lost 2 bases and 0 bases, there was a span of 10 bases. From germline, CDR1 is MNHEY and CDR2 SVGEGT. The CDR3 protein is CASSYNWGMNTEAFF. CDR3 DNA sequence: TGTGCCAGCAGTTACAATTGGGGCATGAACACTGAAGCTTTCTTT.

V gene TRBV28 combines with J gene TRBJ1-1; TRBD1 might be the D (5 bases). This CDR3 has 14 residues. Germline V gene lookup returns CDR1 MDHEN and CDR2 SYDVKM. V lost 1 base and J lost 2, with 8 bases in between. CDR3: CASSLSGLNTEAFF. The CDR3, as DNA: TGTGCCAGCAGTTTATCAGGGTTAAACACTGAAGCTTTCTTT.

J is TRBJ1-6 and V is TRBV14; 9 positions agree with TRBD1. J was trimmed by 7 bases and V by 4 bases; bases with no gene match: 8. The germline CDR1 and CDR2 sequences are SGHDN and FVKESK. The length of the CDR3 is 16 residues. CDR3 DNA: TGTGCCAGCAGCCCGGGGGCCGGGACAGGGAATTCACCCCTCCACTTT. Translated: CASSPGAGTGNSPLHF.

J is TRBJ2-7 and V is TRBV19; D is uncertain. This CDR3 has 15 amino acids. Per germline, CDR1 LNHDA and CDR2 SQIVND (reference sequence). Trimming cost V 3 bases and J 3 bases, with 15 bases left between them. In DNA, the CDR3 is TGTGCCAGTAGTATGGGTACCGGGTCCCGCTACGAGCAGTACTTC. The encoded protein is CASSMGTGSRYEQYF.

This chain links TRBV6-2 or TRBV6-3 with TRBJ1-1; D is perhaps TRBD1 (5 bases). Germline CDR1 MNHEY, CDR2 SVGEGT. Trimming took 2 bases from V and 4 from J, leaving 11 bases between them. There are 14 residues in the CDR3. CDR3 nucleotides: TGTGCCAGCAGTTACGGGAGGAGGGGCACTGAAGCTTTCTTT. Translated: CASSYGRRGTEAFF.

The chain combines TRBV5-5 with TRBJ2-4; D gene uncertain. CDR3 length equals 16 residues. Germline V gene sequence: CDR1 SGHKS, CDR2 YYEKEE (reference sequence). V was pared by 2 bases and J by 0 bases, with 12 bases between. The CDR3 nucleotides are TGTGCCAGCAGCTTCTCAGCAGGCATAGCCAAAAACATTCAGTACTTC. Amino acids: CASSFSAGIAKNIQYF.

V usage is TRBV16 and J usage is TRBJ1-2, with D hard to call. The germline V and J ends were trimmed by 1 base and 8 bases, with 11 bases remaining between them. Germline lookup yields CDR1 KGHSY and CDR2 FQNENV. CDR3 length: 13 amino acids. CDR3 in amino acids: CASSQLTFEGYTF. The DNA of the CDR3 is TGTGCCAGCAGCCAATTAACTTTTGAAGGCTACACCTTC.

In its sample, this clone was seen once. V gene TRBV30 combines with J gene TRBJ1-2, with D possibly being TRBD1 (5 bases). Per germline, CDR1 GTSNPN and CDR2 SVGIG (reference sequence). Between the trimmed V and J ends, which lost 0 bases and 6 bases, there was a span of 8 bases. The CDR3 consists of 12 residues. The CDR3 here is CAWSVKGDGYTF. In nucleotides, the CDR3 is TGTGCCTGGAGTGTAAAAGGGGATGGCTACACCTTC.

This sequence joins TRBV3-1 (or the pseudogene TRBV3-2) and TRBJ2-7; 7 bases are shared with TRBD1. The length of the CDR3 is 17 residues. The germline V gene has CDR1 LGHDT and CDR2 YNNKEL (reference sequence). The ends lost 1 base at V and 6 bases at J; junction bases unmatched: 15. The CDR3 loop is CASSQGLPGQTFAEQYF. The CDR3 region has the DNA TGTGCCAGCAGCCAAGGACTTCCGGGACAGACCTTCGCCGAGCAGTACTTC.

This clone was detected once. V is TRBV3-1 (or the pseudogene TRBV3-2) and J is TRBJ1-3, with D hard to call. Looked up from germline, CDR1 is LGHDT and CDR2 is YNNKEL (reference sequence). This CDR3 spans 14 amino acids. The ends were cut back, 1 base at V and 3 bases at J, with 7 bases in the middle. The CDR3: CASSQGRVGNTIYF. The CDR3 DNA reads as TGTGCCAGCAGCCAAGGGAGGGTTGGAAACACCATATATTTT.

This clone has only one observation. V is TRBV30 and J is TRBJ1-2; no firm D call. This CDR3 contains 13 residues. Trimming left V 0 bases short and J 7 bases short, with 12 bases between. Per the germline V gene, CDR1 is GTSNPN and CDR2 is SVGIG (reference sequence). The CDR3 protein is CAWSVKGVGGYTF. CDR3 bases: TGTGCCTGGAGTGTAAAGGGAGTGGGTGGCTACACCTTC.

The chain employs TRBV10-2 and TRBJ2-3, with 9 bases aligning to TRBD2. This CDR3 has 14 amino acids. The V gene's germline CDR1 is WSHSY and CDR2 SAAADI. The V gene end was trimmed by 5 bases and the J gene end by 3 bases; junction bases not matched to a gene: 3. The CDR3 spells CASSRTSVTDTQYF. The CDR3 DNA reads TGCGCCAGCAGTCGGACTAGCGTAACAGATACGCAGTATTTT.

This chain connects TRBV12-5 to TRBJ1-1, with D perhaps TRBD1 (6 bases). Trimming took 3 bases from V and 4 from J, leaving 9 bases between them. This CDR3 has 13 residues. The germline gives CDR1 LGHNT, CDR2 FRNRAP. The CDR3 nucleotides are TGTGCTAGTGGTTTTACGGACAGCACTGAAGCTTTCTTT. Translated: CASGFTDSTEAFF.

The rearrangement uses TRBV6-5 and TRBJ1-2; 8 nucleotides agree with TRBD1. CDR1 is MNHEY and CDR2 is SVGAGI in the germline V gene. The CDR3 is 14 amino acids. J lost 8 bases, V lost 0 bases, and 5 bases had no gene match. CDR3 region: CASSYSIGTGGYTF. The CDR3 DNA reads TGTGCCAGCAGTTACTCGATCGGGACAGGCGGCTACACCTTC.

The chain is built from TRBV11-2 and TRBJ2-5; 9 nucleotides agree with TRBD2. V shed 2 bases and J 5 bases; nucleotides not matched to a gene: 6. The CDR3 totals 15 residues. Germline V gene lookup returns CDR1 SGHAT and CDR2 FQNNGV. The CDR3 is CASSLRTSVGETQYF. DNA for the CDR3: TGTGCCAGCAGCTTAAGGACTAGCGTGGGGGAGACCCAGTACTTC.

This chain connects TRBV5-6 to TRBJ2-7; 10 bases map to TRBD1. This CDR3 spans 14 amino acids. Per germline, CDR1 SGHDT and CDR2 YYEEEE. Germline trimming cut 4 bases from V and 4 bases from J; bases unmatched to any gene: 5. The CDR3 here is CASSRDRGKYEQYF. CDR3 coding DNA: TGTGCCAGCAGCAGGGACAGGGGAAAGTACGAGCAGTACTTC. The complete variable domain, with remaining parts taken from reference TRBV5-6 and TRBJ2-7, reads DAGVTQSPTHLIKTRGQQVTLRCSPKSGHDTVSWYQQALGQGPQFIFQYYEEEERQRGNFPDRFSGHQFPNYSSELNVNALLLGDSALYLCASSRDRGKYEQYFGPGTRLTVT.

This chain joins TRBV7-9 and TRBJ2-5; 11 nucleotides agree with TRBD1. The CDR3 has 16 residues. The V and J ends lost 4 bases and 4 bases, in that order; junction bases with no gene match: 8. The germline CDR1 and CDR2 sequences are SEHNR and FQNEAQ (reference sequence). This chain's CDR3 is CASSSLLGTGGETQYF. CDR3 DNA: TGTGCCAGCAGCTCCCTTCTCGGGACAGGGGGAGAGACCCAGTACTTC. Variable domain in full (rest from reference TRBV7-9 and TRBJ2-5): DTGVSQNPRHKITKRGQNVTFRCDPISEHNRLYWYRQTLGQGPEFLTYFQNEAQLEKSRLLSDRFSAERPKGSFSTLEIQRTEQGDSAMYLCASSSLLGTGGETQYFGPGTRLLVL.

This clone occurred once. The rearrangement links TRBV10-3 to TRBJ1-1, with 7 bases fitting TRBD1. CDR1 ENHRY and CDR2 SYGVKD come from the germline V gene. CDR3 length: 15 amino acids. V gave up 6 bases and J gave up 1 base; unmatched junction bases: 8. CDR3 coding DNA: TGTGCCATCAGGAGGCGGGACAGCCGGAACACTGAAGCTTTCTTT. This encodes CAIRRRDSRNTEAFF.

The chain combines TRBV12-3 or TRBV12-4 with TRBJ1-2; TRBD1 might be the D (6 bases). The CDR3 extends over 12 amino acids. V lost 5 bases and J 4 bases, leaving 8 bases between the germline ends. The CDR3 loop is CASSQGFYGYTF. In DNA, the CDR3 is TGTGCCAGCAGTCAGGGGTTCTATGGCTACACCTTC.

The V and J genes are TRBV14 and TRBJ2-5; 14 bases are a match to TRBD2. CDR3 length: 17 residues. The V and J ends lost 4 bases and 4 bases, in that order; junction bases with no gene match: 8. Germline lookup yields CDR1 SGHDN and CDR2 FVKESK. The CDR3 reads CASSRRLAGGPTETQYF. As DNA, the CDR3 is TGTGCCAGCAGCCGCAGACTAGCGGGAGGGCCTACAGAGACCCAGTACTTC.